A selection of T cell receptor beta chains follows, all from one sample in a study of cytomegalovirus exposure and HLA in healthy donors. Profiled with immunoSEQ multiplex PCR; TCRdb holds only in-frame clones, not every one. The sample shows about 130,000 clones, and about 2.3% sits with its ten largest clones. The source material was PBMCs. These receptors were collected from a man aged 35 to 55 in good health and CMV-seronegative. Each CDR3 is given with its conserved first and last residue. D genes are given only for firm matches.

j_call d_call v_call cdr3_aa cdr3_nt
TRBJ2-7 NA TRBV13 CASSRTGPGREQYF TGTGCCAGCAGCCGGACAGGACCGGGGAGGGAGCAGTACTTC
TRBJ2-5 TRBD2 TRBV6-5 CASSQLAGPGTQYF TGTGCCAGCAGCCAACTAGCGGGGCCCGGGACCCAGTACTTC
TRBJ2-7 NA TRBV5-4 CASSFGGTGSYEQYF TGTGCCAGCAGCTTTGGAGGTACGGGTTCCTACGAGCAGTACTTC
TRBJ2-7 TRBD2 TRBV11-2 CASSLTSALRSGGEQYF TGTGCCAGCAGCTTGACTAGCGCCCTTCGATCCGGGGGCGAGCAGTACTTC
TRBJ1-2 TRBD1 TRBV7-6 CASSLAGTAPNYGYTF TGTGCCAGCAGCTTAGCGGGGACAGCTCCTAACTATGGCTACACCTTC
TRBJ2-1 TRBD1 TRBV10-3 CAISKDRGRDEQFF TGTGCCATCAGCAAGGACAGGGGTCGCGATGAGCAGTTCTTC
TRBJ2-1 TRBD1 TRBV7-7 CASSRDRGLYNEQFF TGTGCTAGCAGCCGGGACAGGGGGCTCTACAATGAGCAGTTCTTC
TRBJ1-1 TRBD1 TRBV30 CAWSYRGRVTEAFF TGTGCCTGGAGTTACAGGGGGCGCGTTACTGAAGCTTTCTTT
TRBJ1-4 NA TRBV29-1 CSVRSEGEKLFF TGCAGCGTTCGGTCCGAGGGTGAAAAACTGTTTTTT
TRBJ1-5 NA TRBV25-1 CASSASYSNQPQHF TGTGCCAGCAGTGCGAGTTATAGCAATCAGCCCCAGCATTTT
TRBJ1-2 NA TRBV5-5 CASSFSQGGYTF TGTGCCAGCAGCTTTTCTCAGGGTGGCTACACCTTC
TRBJ1-4 TRBD1 TRBV11-2 CASSLGRDRRATNEKLFF TGTGCCAGCAGCTTAGGAAGGGACAGGCGAGCAACTAATGAAAAACTGTTTTTT
TRBJ2-5 NA TRBV6-8 CASTHSSDSIRTQYF TGTGCCAGCACCCACTCGTCGGACAGCATAAGGACCCAGTACTTC
TRBJ2-7 NA TRBV27 CASSLTLPSGALSRQYF TGTGCCAGCAGTTTAACGCTACCGTCAGGGGCCCTCTCACGGCAGTACTTC
TRBJ2-7 TRBD1 TRBV18 CASSPGTGAYEQYF TGTGCCAGCTCACCCGGGACAGGGGCCTACGAGCAGTACTTC
TRBJ1-1 NA TRBV5-1 CASSLQGGTEAFF TGCGCCAGCAGCTTGCAAGGGGGCACTGAAGCTTTCTTT
TRBJ1-3 TRBD1 TRBV6-5 CASSRDRGSGNTIYF TGTGCCAGCAGTCGGGACAGGGGGTCTGGAAACACCATATATTTT
TRBJ2-2 TRBD2 TRBV6-5 CASTASGTTGELFF TGTGCCAGCACGGCTAGCGGGACCACCGGGGAGCTGTTTTTT
TRBJ2-7 TRBD2 TRBV5-1 CASSRSAGGDEQYF TGCGCCAGCAGCCGCTCTGCGGGAGGAGACGAGCAGTACTTC
TRBJ1-2 NA TRBV10-2 CASGQGLVYGYTF TGCGCCAGCGGGCAGGGGTTGGTCTATGGCTACACCTTC
TRBJ1-1 TRBD1 TRBV23-1 CASSHTYHRGPRMNTEAFF TGCGCCAGCAGTCACACCTACCACAGGGGGCCCCGCATGAACACTGAAGCTTTCTTT
TRBJ1-4 TRBD1 TRBV5-1 CASSLVGTGENEKLFF TGCGCCAGCAGCTTGGTAGGGACAGGGGAGAATGAAAAACTGTTTTTT
TRBJ2-2 NA TRBV5-4 CASRHITGEAGKLFF TGTGCCAGCAGGCACATCACCGGGGAGGCTGGGAAGCTGTTTTTT
TRBJ2-1 NA TRBV19 CASSIVGGAGSSYNEQFF TGTGCCAGTAGTATAGTCGGAGGGGCGGGCAGCTCCTACAATGAGCAGTTCTTC
TRBJ2-7 TRBD1 TRBV5-1 CASSFETGGDEQYF TGCGCCAGCAGCTTTGAGACAGGGGGGGACGAGCAGTACTTC
TRBJ2-5 NA TRBV6-5 CASRPGAYQETQYF TGTGCCAGCAGGCCAGGGGCTTACCAAGAGACCCAGTACTTC
TRBJ1-5 TRBD1 TRBV7-6 CASSLTVGTGSQPQHF TGTGCCAGCAGCTTGACCGTTGGGACAGGTTCTCAGCCCCAGCATTTT
TRBJ2-1 NA TRBV15 CATSRAVGGQFYNEQFF TGTGCCACCAGCAGAGCGGTCGGGGGGCAGTTTTACAATGAGCAGTTCTTC
TRBJ1-2 NA TRBV10-3 CAISVEVYGYTF TGTGCCATCAGTGTAGAGGTGTATGGCTACACCTTC
TRBJ1-5 TRBD1 TRBV30 CAWTTGVGQPQHF TGTGCCTGGACTACAGGGGTTGGTCAGCCCCAGCATTTT